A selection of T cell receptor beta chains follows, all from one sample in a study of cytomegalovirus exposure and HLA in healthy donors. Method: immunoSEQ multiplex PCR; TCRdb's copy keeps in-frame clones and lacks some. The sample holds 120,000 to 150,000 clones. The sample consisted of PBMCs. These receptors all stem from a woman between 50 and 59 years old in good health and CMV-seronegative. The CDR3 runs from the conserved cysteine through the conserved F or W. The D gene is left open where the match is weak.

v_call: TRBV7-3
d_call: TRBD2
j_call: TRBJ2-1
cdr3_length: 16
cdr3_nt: TGTGCCAGCAGCTCGCCGGGACTAGCGGGGATCAATGAGCAGTTCTTC
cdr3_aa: CASSSPGLAGINEQFF

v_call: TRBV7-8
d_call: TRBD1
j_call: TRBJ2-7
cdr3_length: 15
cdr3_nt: TGTGCCAGCAGCTGGACAGGGGTCGGAGGCGCCGAGCAGTACTTC
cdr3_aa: CASSWTGVGGAEQYF

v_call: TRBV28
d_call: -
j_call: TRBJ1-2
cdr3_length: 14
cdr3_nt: TGTGCCAGCAGTTGGGGCAGGGGAGAGTATGGCTACACCTTC
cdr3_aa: CASSWGRGEYGYTF

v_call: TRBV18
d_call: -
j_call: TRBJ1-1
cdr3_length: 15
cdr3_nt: TGTGCCAGCTCACCGGTATTGTATCAGGACACTGAAGCTTTCTTT
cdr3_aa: CASSPVLYQDTEAFF

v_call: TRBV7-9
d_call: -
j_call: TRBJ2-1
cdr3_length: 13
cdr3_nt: TGTGCCAGCAGCTTACCCCCTGGGGCACAGCAGTTCTTC
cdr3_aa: CASSLPPGAQQFF

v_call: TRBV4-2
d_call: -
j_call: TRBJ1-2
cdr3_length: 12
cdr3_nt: TGTGCCAGCAGCGATCACGGCTATGGCTACACCTTC
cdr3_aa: CASSDHGYGYTF

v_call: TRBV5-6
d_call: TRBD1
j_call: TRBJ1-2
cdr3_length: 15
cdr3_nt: TGTGCCAGCAGCTGGGGACAGGGGGGGAACTATGGCTACACCTTC
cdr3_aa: CASSWGQGGNYGYTF

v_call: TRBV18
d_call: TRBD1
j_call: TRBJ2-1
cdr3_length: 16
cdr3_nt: TGTGCCAGCTCTTATACCCCGGGACAGGGGATGGGTGAGCAGTTCTTC
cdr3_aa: CASSYTPGQGMGEQFF

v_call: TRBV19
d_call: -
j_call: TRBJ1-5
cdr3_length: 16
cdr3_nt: TGTGCCAGTAGTAATGTGCGGGGGCTCGCTGATCAGCCCCAGCATTTT
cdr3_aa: CASSNVRGLADQPQHF

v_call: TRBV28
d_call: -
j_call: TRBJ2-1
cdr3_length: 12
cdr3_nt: TGTGCCAGCAGTTATTCCGCGGAAGCGCAGTTCTTC
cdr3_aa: CASSYSAEAQFF

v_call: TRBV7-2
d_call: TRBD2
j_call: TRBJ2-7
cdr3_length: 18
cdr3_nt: TGTGCCAGCAGCTTAGTTTCGGCTAGCGGGAGGGCCTTTTACGAGCAGTACTTC
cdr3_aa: CASSLVSASGRAFYEQYF

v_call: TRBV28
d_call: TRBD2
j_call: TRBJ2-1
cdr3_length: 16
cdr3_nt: TGTGCCAGCAGTCTTCCGGGACTAGGGTCCTACAATGAGCAGTTCTTC
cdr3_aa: CASSLPGLGSYNEQFF

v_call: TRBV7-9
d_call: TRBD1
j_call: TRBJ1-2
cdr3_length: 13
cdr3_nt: TGTGCCAGCAGCCCGACAGGGTCCTATGGCTACACCTTC
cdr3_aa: CASSPTGSYGYTF

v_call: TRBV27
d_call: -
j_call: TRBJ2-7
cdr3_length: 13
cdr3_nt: TGTGCCAGCAGTTTTGGGCAGTCCTACGAGCAGTACTTC
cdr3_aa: CASSFGQSYEQYF

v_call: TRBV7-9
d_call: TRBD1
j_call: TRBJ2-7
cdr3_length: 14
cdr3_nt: TGTGCCAGCAGCAAGGGACAGACTTCGGGGGAGCAGTACTTC
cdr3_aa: CASSKGQTSGEQYF

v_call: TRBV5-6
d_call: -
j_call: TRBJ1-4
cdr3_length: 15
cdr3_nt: TGTGCCAGCAGCTCCGCCTTGAGGGCAGAGGAAAAACTGTTTTTT
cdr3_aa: CASSSALRAEEKLFF

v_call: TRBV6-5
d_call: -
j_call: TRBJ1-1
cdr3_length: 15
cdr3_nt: TGTGCCAGCAGTTACTCTTGGGCGGCGGGCACTGAAGCTTTCTTT
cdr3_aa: CASSYSWAAGTEAFF

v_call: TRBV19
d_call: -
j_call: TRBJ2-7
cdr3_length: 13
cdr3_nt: TGTGCCAGTAGTGCCGGGATCGCCTACGAGCAGTACTTC
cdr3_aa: CASSAGIAYEQYF

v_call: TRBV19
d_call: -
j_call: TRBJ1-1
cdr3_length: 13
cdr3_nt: TGTGCCAGTTACACGCGGGGCGGCACTGAAGCTTTCTTT
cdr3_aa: CASYTRGGTEAFF

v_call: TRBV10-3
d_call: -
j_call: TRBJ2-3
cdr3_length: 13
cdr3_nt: TGTGCCATCAGTGAACCCAGAACAGATACGCAGTATTTT
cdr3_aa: CAISEPRTDTQYF

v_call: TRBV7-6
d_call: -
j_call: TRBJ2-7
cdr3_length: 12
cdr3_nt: TGTGCCAGCAGCTTAGAGGGGGTCGAGCAGTACTTC
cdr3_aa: CASSLEGVEQYF

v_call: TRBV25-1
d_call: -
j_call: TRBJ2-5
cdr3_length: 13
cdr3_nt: TGTGCCAGCAGTGGGGGGGACGGACCGACCCAGTACTTC
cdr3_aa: CASSGGDGPTQYF

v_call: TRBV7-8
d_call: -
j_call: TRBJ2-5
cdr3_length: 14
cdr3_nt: TGTGCCAGCAGCCTGAGCCGTCCTAGGGAGACCCAGTACTTC
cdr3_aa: CASSLSRPRETQYF

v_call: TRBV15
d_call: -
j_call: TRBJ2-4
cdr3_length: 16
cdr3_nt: TGTGCCACCAGCAGAGGGGAGGGGGTTGCCAAAAACATTCAGTACTTC
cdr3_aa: CATSRGEGVAKNIQYF

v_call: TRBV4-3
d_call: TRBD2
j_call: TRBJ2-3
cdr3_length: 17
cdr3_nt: TGCGCCAGCAGCCAAGATAGCGGGAGCTATTTCACAGATACGCAGTATTTT
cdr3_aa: CASSQDSGSYFTDTQYF

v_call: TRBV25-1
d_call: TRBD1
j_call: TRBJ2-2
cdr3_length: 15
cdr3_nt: TGTGCCAGCAGTGATGCACAGGGGGCCCACGGGGAGCTGTTTTTT
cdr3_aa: CASSDAQGAHGELFF

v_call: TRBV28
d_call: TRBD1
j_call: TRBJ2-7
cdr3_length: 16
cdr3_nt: TGTGCCAGCAGCCCCCGGACAGGGGGCGCGAACGACGAGCAGTACTTC
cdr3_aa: CASSPRTGGANDEQYF

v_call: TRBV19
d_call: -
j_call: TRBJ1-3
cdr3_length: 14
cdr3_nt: TGTGCCAGTAGTTTACCGGGAGCTGGAAACACCATATATTTT
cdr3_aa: CASSLPGAGNTIYF

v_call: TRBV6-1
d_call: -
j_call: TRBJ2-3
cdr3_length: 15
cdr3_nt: TGTGCCAGCAGTGAAGGCACTAGCAGGGTAGATACGCAGTATTTT
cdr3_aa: CASSEGTSRVDTQYF

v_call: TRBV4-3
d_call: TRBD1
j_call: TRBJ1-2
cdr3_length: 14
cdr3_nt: TGCGCCAGCAGCCAAGGAGGACAGGGATTTGGCTACACCTTC
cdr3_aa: CASSQGGQGFGYTF

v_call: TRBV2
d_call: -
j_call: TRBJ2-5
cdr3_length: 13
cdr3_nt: TGTGCCAGCAGCTCAGACTCCGAACAGACCCAGTACTTC
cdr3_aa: CASSSDSEQTQYF

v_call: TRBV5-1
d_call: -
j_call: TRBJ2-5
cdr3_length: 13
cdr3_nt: TGCGCCAGCAGCTGGACACTCCAAGAGACCCAGTACTTC
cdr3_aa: CASSWTLQETQYF

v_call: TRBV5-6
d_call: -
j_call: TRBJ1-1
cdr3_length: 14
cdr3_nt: TGTGCCAGCAGCTTGGGAACAGGGACCACTGAAGCTTTCTTT
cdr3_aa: CASSLGTGTTEAFF

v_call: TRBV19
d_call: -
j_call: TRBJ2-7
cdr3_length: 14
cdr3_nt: TGTGCCAGTAGTTCAGGGCCGTCCCAGTACGAGCAGTACTTC
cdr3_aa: CASSSGPSQYEQYF

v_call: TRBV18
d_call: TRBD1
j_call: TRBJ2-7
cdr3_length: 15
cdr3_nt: TGTGCCAGCTCACAGAGCCGGGACAGAACCTACGAGCAGTACTTC
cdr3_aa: CASSQSRDRTYEQYF

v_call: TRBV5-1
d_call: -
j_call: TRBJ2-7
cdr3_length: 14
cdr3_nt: TGCGCCAGCAGCTTGGGAGGCAGTTCCTACGAGCAGTACTTC
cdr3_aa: CASSLGGSSYEQYF

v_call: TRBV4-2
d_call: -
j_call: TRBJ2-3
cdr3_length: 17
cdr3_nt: TGTGCCAGCAGCCAAGATCCGTCCAAGGGAGGAAAAGATACGCAGTATTTT
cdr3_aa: CASSQDPSKGGKDTQYF

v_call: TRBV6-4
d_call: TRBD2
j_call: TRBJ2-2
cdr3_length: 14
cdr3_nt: TGTGCCTTCCGACGACTAGCGGGATCCGGGGAGCTGTTTTTT
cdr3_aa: CAFRRLAGSGELFF

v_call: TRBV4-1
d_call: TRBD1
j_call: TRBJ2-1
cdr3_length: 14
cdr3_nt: TGCGCCAGCAGCTACCGGGACAGGTACAATGAGCAGTTCTTC
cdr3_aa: CASSYRDRYNEQFF

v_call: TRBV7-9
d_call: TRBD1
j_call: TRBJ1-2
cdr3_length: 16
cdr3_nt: TGTGCCAGCAGCAAATCGGGACAGGGGTTCCCCTATGGCTACACCTTC
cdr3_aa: CASSKSGQGFPYGYTF

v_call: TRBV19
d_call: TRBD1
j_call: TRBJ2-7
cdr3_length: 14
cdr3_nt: TGTGCCAGTAGTCGGGACAGAAACTCCTACGAGCAGTACTTC
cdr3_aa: CASSRDRNSYEQYF

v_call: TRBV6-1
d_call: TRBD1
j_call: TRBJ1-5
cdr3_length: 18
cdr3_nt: TGTGCCAGCAGTGGCAGGGACAGGACTGAGCTCGACAATCAGCCCCAGCATTTT
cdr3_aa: CASSGRDRTELDNQPQHF

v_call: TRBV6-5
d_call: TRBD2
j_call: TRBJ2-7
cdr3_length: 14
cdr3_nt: TGTGCCAGCAGATACGGGACTAGCGGCTACGAGCAGTACTTC
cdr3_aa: CASRYGTSGYEQYF

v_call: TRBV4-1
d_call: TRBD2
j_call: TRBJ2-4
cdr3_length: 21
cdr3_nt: TGCGCCAGCAGCCAAGACGGGTCCGGGACTAGCGGGGCTCTAGCCAAAAACATTCAGTACTTC
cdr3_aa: CASSQDGSGTSGALAKNIQYF

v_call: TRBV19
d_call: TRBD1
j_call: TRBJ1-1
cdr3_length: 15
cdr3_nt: TGTGCCAGTAGTATAGGAGGACAGGGTGGCACTGAAGCTTTCTTT
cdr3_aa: CASSIGGQGGTEAFF

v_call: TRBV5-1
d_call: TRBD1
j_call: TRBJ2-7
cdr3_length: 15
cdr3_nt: TGCGCCAGCAGCTTGGTCGGACAGGGGCCCTACGAGCAGTACTTC
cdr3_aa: CASSLVGQGPYEQYF

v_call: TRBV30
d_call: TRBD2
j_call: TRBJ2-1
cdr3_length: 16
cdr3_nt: TGTGCCTGGAGTGTACAACTAGCGGGGGGCTACAATGAGCAGTTCTTC
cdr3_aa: CAWSVQLAGGYNEQFF

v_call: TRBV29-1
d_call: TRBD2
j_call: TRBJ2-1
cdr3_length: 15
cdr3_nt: TGCAGCGTACCTACTAGCGGGAGAACGTCCAATGAGCAGTTCTTC
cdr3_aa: CSVPTSGRTSNEQFF